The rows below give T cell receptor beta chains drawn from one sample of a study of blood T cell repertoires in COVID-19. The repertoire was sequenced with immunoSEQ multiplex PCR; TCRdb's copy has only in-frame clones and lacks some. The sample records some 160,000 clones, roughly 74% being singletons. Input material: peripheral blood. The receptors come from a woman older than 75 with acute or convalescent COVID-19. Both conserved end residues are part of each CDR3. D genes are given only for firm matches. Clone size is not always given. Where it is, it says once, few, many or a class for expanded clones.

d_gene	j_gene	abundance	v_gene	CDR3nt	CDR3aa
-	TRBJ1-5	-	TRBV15	TGTGCCACCAGCAGAGTTGGCGCAGGGTGGAATCAGCCCCAGCATTTT	CATSRVGAGWNQPQHF
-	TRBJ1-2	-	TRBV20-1	TGCAGTGCTAGTCGAGGATACGGCTACACCTTC	CSASRGYGYTF
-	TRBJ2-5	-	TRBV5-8	TGTGCCAGCAGCATTTACGGGGAAGAGACCCAGTACTTC	CASSIYGEETQYF
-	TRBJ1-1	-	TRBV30	TGTGCCTGGACCATGGGAGGGAACACTGAAGCTTTCTTT	CAWTMGGNTEAFF
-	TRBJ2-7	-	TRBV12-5	TGTGCTAGTGGTTTGAGTTGGGCAGGGATTTTGTACGAGCAGTACTTC	CASGLSWAGILYEQYF
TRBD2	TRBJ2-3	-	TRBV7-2	TGTGCCAGCACCCTAGCGGGCTTCACAGATACGCAGTATTTT	CASTLAGFTDTQYF
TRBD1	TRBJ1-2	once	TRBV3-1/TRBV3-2	TGTGCCAGCAGACCACAGGGGGCCCCCTGGGGCTACACCTTC	CASRPQGAPWGYTF
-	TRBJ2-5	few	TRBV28	TGTGCCAGCAGTTTATGGGGTTCACGCTCTACAGACTTC	CASSLWGSRSTDF
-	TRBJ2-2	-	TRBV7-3	TGTGCCAGCAGACTAGGAGCTGCCACCGGGGAGCTGTTTTTT	CASRLGAATGELFF
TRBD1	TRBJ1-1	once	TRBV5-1	TGCGCCAGCAGCGAAGCCCGGGACAGGGGGCTGAACACTGAAGCTTTCTTT	CASSEARDRGLNTEAFF
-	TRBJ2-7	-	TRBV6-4	TGTGCCAGCAGTGACCCTAGACAGAGCCTGTACTTC	CASSDPRQSLYF
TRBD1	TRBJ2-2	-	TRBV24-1	TGTGCCACCAGTGATATGGGGGACAGACGGGGGGAGCTGTTTTTT	CATSDMGDRRGELFF
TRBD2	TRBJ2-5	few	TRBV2	TGTGCCAGCAGTGAAGCGCTCGGGGGGGCGCAAGAGACCCAGTACTTC	CASSEALGGAQETQYF
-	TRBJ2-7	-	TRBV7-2	TGTGCCAGCAGCTTATTAGGGCAGGGCCCTTACGAGCAGTACTTC	CASSLLGQGPYEQYF
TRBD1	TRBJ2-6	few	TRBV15	TGTGCCACCAGCAGAGACTGGACAGGGTCCTCACCTGGGGCCAACGTCCTGACTTTC	CATSRDWTGSSPGANVLTF
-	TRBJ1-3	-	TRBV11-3	TGTGCCAGCAGCTTATCCGGTAACTCTGGAAACACCATATATTTT	CASSLSGNSGNTIYF
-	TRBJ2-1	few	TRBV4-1	TGCGCCAGCAGCCAAGTGTTAGGGCGGGGACCCTACAATGAGCAGTTCTTC	CASSQVLGRGPYNEQFF
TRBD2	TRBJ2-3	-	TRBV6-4	TGTGCCAGCAGTGACTATAGCGGGACCGATACGCAGTATTTT	CASSDYSGTDTQYF
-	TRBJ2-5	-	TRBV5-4	TGTGCCAGCAGCTTGGACCCTGACTCCCAAGAGACCCAGTACTTC	CASSLDPDSQETQYF
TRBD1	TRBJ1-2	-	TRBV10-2	TGCGCCAGCAGGGGACAGGGGATTGGCTACACCTTC	CASRGQGIGYTF
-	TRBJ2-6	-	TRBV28	TGTGCCAGCAGCCTTTTCGGAGCCGGGGCCAACGTCCTGACTTTC	CASSLFGAGANVLTF
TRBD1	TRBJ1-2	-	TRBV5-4	TGTGCCAGCAGACCAGGGGGCGGCTATGGCTACACCTTC	CASRPGGGYGYTF
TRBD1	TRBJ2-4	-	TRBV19	TGTGCCAGTAGTATAAGAGGAGCGAGACAGGGAGCCAAAAACATTCAGTACTTC	CASSIRGARQGAKNIQYF
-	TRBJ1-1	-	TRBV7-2	TGTGCCAGCAGCCTAGATAGCGCTAGGTCCACTGAAGCTTTCTTT	CASSLDSARSTEAFF
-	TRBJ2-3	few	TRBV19	TGTGCCAGTAGTCCCCGTCGAGGGAGCAAGACAGATACGCAGTATTTT	CASSPRRGSKTDTQYF
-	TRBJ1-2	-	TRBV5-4	TGTGCCAGCAGCTTGGAAACAGGGCGTGGCTACACCTTC	CASSLETGRGYTF
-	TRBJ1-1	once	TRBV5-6	TGTGCCAGCAGCTTAAGAGGGACTGAAGCTTTCTTT	CASSLRGTEAFF
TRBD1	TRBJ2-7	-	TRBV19	TGTGCCAGTAGTATCAGGAGGACAGGGAGCAATTTCGAGCAGTACTTC	CASSIRRTGSNFEQYF
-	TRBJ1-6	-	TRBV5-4	TGTGCCAGCAGCTTGGTCCCCCAGGGTGGAAATTCACCCCTCCACTTT	CASSLVPQGGNSPLHF
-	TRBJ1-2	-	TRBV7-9	TGTGCCAGCAGCTTTGCGGGCGGGCCTCGGGATGGCTACACCTTC	CASSFAGGPRDGYTF
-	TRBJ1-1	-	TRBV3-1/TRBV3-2	TGTGCCAGCAGCCAAGGGCAGGCGAACACTGAAGCTTTCTTT	CASSQGQANTEAFF
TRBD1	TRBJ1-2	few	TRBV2	TGTGCCAGCAGTGAACAGGGGGCTAACTATGGCTACACCTTC	CASSEQGANYGYTF
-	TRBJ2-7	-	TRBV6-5	TGTGCCAGCAGGTACATGCAGGGGAGCTCCTACGAGCAGTACTTC	CASRYMQGSSYEQYF
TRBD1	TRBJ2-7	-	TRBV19	TGTGCCAGTAGTGCCCGGGACAGTGGGAACGGCGAGCAGTACTTC	CASSARDSGNGEQYF
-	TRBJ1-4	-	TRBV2	TGTGCCAGCAGCCTCCCAGGGGAATACCGGACTAATGAAAAACTGTTTTTT	CASSLPGEYRTNEKLFF
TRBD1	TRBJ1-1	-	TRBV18	TGTGCCAGCTCACCCGACAGGGGCTCTAACACTGAAGCTTTCTTT	CASSPDRGSNTEAFF
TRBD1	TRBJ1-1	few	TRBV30	TGTGCCTGGAGCTTAACAGGGGAACATGGGGCGGAGGCTTTCTTT	CAWSLTGEHGAEAFF
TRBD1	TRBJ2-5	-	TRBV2	TGTGCCAGCAGTGCTCAGACAGGGGGTGTACAAGAGACCCAGTACTTC	CASSAQTGGVQETQYF
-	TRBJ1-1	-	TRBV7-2	TGTGCCAGCAGCCCTCCCCCGTGGAGGAACACTGAAGCTTTCTTT	CASSPPPWRNTEAFF
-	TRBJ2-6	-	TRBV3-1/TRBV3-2	TGTGCCAGCAGCCAAGGGGCAGTCTCTGGGGCCAACGTCCTGACTTTC	CASSQGAVSGANVLTF
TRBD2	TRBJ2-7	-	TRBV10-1	TGCGCCAGCAGCGCGCAGGTTAGCGGGTACGAGCAGTACTTC	CASSAQVSGYEQYF
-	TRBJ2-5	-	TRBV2	TGTGCCAGCAGCAGGATGACCCAGCAAGAGACCCAGTACTTC	CASSRMTQQETQYF
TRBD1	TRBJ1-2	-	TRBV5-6	TGTGCCAGCAGCAGCTTCGGGACAGCCGGCGGAAGGTATGGCTACACCTTC	CASSSFGTAGGRYGYTF
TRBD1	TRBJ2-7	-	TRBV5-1	TGCGCCAGCAGCTTGGCCCCGACAGGGGGGCGGTACGAGCAGTACTTC	CASSLAPTGGRYEQYF
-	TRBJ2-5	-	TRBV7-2	TGTGCCAGCAGCTTAAGAGTAGGGGGACGGGAGACCCAGTACTTC	CASSLRVGGRETQYF
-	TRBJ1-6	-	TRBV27	TGTGCCAGCAGTTACGGGAATTCACCCCTCCACTTT	CASSYGNSPLHF
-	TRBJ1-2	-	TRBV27	TGTGCCAGCACCCCGGGGGGGACCTTTGGCTACACCTTC	CASTPGGTFGYTF
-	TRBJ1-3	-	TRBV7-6	TGTGCCAGCAGCTTACGCAGGGGACCTGGAAACACCATATATTTT	CASSLRRGPGNTIYF
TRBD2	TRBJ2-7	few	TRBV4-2	TGTGCCAGCAGCCAAGAAAGCGGGAGCTCCTACGAGCAGTACTTC	CASSQESGSSYEQYF
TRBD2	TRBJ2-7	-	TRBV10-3	TGTGCCATCAGCCCGGGACTAGGATCTTACGAGCAGTACTTC	CAISPGLGSYEQYF
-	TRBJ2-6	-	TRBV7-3	TGTGCCAGCAGCGCCCAGAGGGGGTCCCCTGGGGCCAACGTCCTGACTTTC	CASSAQRGSPGANVLTF
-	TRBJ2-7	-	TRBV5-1	TGCGCCAGCAGCTTAAACAGGGGAGGCGAGCAGTACTTC	CASSLNRGGEQYF
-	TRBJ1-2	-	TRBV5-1	TGCGCCAGCCTTAGGACAGCAACTACTAACTATGGCTACACCTTC	CASLRTATTNYGYTF
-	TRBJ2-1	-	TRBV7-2	TGTGCCAGCAGCCCCCGACTCCTAGATTACAATGAGCAGTTCTTC	CASSPRLLDYNEQFF
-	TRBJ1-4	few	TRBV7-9	TGTGCCAGCAGCCCAGGGTCAACTAATGAAAAACTGTTTTTT	CASSPGSTNEKLFF